This T cell receptor (beta chain) was sequenced in a study of shared clonotypes between healthy human individuals. This clone has just a few counts. Across several immunoSEQ plates, the genomic DNA of each subset was split evenly. The method was immunoSEQ multiplex PCR; TCRdb's version includes in-frame clones alone and lacks a portion of them. Counted here are around 1,000,000 clones, approximately 80% occurring once; the ten biggest clones make up 0.89%. The sequenced sample was memory CD4+ T cells from PBMCs. Stated subset: CD45RA-negative fraction. This TCR was sampled from a man aged 18 to 30 in good health. Some clones in this sample may be carry-over from other donors' samples.

The CDR3 here is CASSKEEKSPYEQYF. The CDR3 coding sequence is TGTGCCAGCAGCAAAGAGGAAAAGTCCCCCTACGAGCAGTACTTC. V and J are TRBV21-1 and TRBJ2-7. TRBV21-1 is a pseudogene locus. The CDR3 is made up of 15 amino acids.